Listed below are T cell receptor beta chains from one sample, sequenced in a study of blood T cell repertoires in COVID-19. Sequencing used immunoSEQ multiplex PCR; TCRdb keeps in-frame clones, though not all of them. Here the sample spans around 320,000 clones, over 90% being singletons. Material: PBMCs or T cells enriched from blood (not recorded which). All receptors derive from a woman aged 25 to 39 who had been exposed to COVID-19. CDR3s include the opening cysteine and the closing phenylalanine or tryptophan. The D gene is left open where the match is weak. Expanded clones are given a class, and other clones once, few, many or no size at all.

TRBJ2-6 TRBV25-1 NA NA CARIWTEISGANVLTF TGTGCCAGGATTTGGACAGAAATCTCTGGGGCCAACGTCCTGACTTTC
TRBJ1-2 TRBV2 TRBD1 NA CASKQGVGGYTF TGTGCCAGCAAGCAGGGGGTCGGTGGCTACACCTTC
TRBJ2-3 TRBV5-1 NA NA CASSLVSGTDTQYF TGCGCCAGCAGCTTGGTGTCCGGCACAGATACGCAGTATTTT
TRBJ1-1 TRBV18 NA NA CASSPPPGQRKGNTEAFF TGTGCCAGCTCACCACCTCCCGGACAGCGTAAGGGGAACACTGAAGCTTTCTTT
TRBJ1-1 TRBV19 NA once CASSPFRGANTEAFF TGTGCCAGTAGTCCATTTCGGGGAGCGAACACTGAAGCTTTCTTT
TRBJ2-2 TRBV7-2 TRBD1 NA CASSPGRTGGTGELFF TGTGCCAGCAGCCCCGGAAGGACAGGGGGCACCGGGGAGCTGTTTTTT
TRBJ1-2 TRBV4-2 NA NA CASSQSRNYGYTF TGTGCCAGCAGCCAGTCCAGGAACTATGGCTACACCTTC
TRBJ1-3 TRBV4-2 NA NA CASSQSYQGSGNTIYF TGTGCCAGCAGCCAATCATACCAGGGATCTGGAAACACCATATATTTT
TRBJ1-2 TRBV20-1 NA NA CSARAVGYTF TGCAGTGCTAGAGCAGTTGGCTACACCTTC
TRBJ2-7 TRBV18 TRBD2 NA CASSPSGGRAYEQYF TGTGCCAGCTCACCGAGCGGGGGGAGAGCCTACGAGCAGTACTTC
TRBJ2-7 TRBV4-1 TRBD1 NA CASSQERQGPYEQYF TGCGCCAGCAGCCAAGAAAGACAGGGGCCCTACGAGCAGTACTTC
TRBJ2-7 TRBV7-2 NA NA CASSLAGSPYEQYF TGTGCCAGCAGCTTAGCTGGTAGTCCCTACGAGCAGTACTTC
TRBJ2-7 TRBV5-6 NA NA CASSLSLSYPASYEQYF TGTGCCAGCAGCTTGAGTTTGAGCTACCCTGCGTCCTACGAGCAGTACTTC
TRBJ1-5 TRBV13 NA NA CASSLSRGGKGNQPQHF TGTGCCAGCAGCCTTAGTAGAGGAGGAAAGGGCAATCAGCCCCAGCATTTT
TRBJ1-3 TRBV4-3 NA NA CASSQDRETSGNTIYF TGCGCCAGCAGCCAAGATCGGGAAACCTCTGGAAACACCATATATTTT